This TCR beta chain appears in the sequencing data of a study of regulatory and conventional T cells in RAG deficiency. Whole-study findings and limits: In Omenn syndrome, Treg and Tconv repertoires overlapped >75%. Compared with controls, unique Treg TCR beta sequences dropped around 110-fold in Omenn syndrome and CID/AS.

Germline V CDR1 and CDR2: MNHNS, SASEGT. V was trimmed by 3 bases and J by 2 bases, leaving 7 bases between them. The CDR3 loop spans 14 amino acids. Blood CD4+ CD25-high CD127-low regulatory T cells supplied the genomic DNA template. Assay used: immunoSEQ multiplex PCR; TCRdb lists only in-frame clones, some missing. Of tens of thousands of clones listed, under 95% are singletons. About this clone: Its matching antigen is unknown.

This sample also belongs to another study, concerning regulatory T cells. That report notes: The PCR used 52 TRBV and 13 TRBJ primers.

The specimen was Tregs sorted from blood. The receptor was isolated from a human donor in good health. The chain couples TRBV6-1 to TRBJ2-2; D not certain. DNA for the CDR3: TGTGCCAGCAGTGATGTCAGAAACACCGGGGAGCTGTTTTTT. Translating it yields CASSDVRNTGELFF.